These T cell receptor beta chains were read from a single sample in a study of identical twins. TCRdb itself ran the 5' RACE reads through MiXCR, one entry per CDR3 protein. Altogether about 240,000 distinct CDR3 sequences are present, about 13% being singletons, with the ten largest covering under 4.5%. These data also featured in a second study, about yellow fever vaccine responses in identical twins.

The specimen sequenced was memory (CD45RO+) T cells sorted from blood. These TCRs come from a woman aged 18-29 years in good health. The conserved cysteine and the conserved F or W are not part of the CDR3 here.

J	length	V	CDR3
TRBJ1-3	15	TRBV11-2	ASSSLSRQHSGNTIY
TRBJ2-7	13	TRBV5-1	ASSLGGEQVYEQY
TRBJ2-1	15	TRBV9	ASSVGWGAGGGNEQF
TRBJ2-1	12	TRBV5-1	ASRPPGNWDEQF
TRBJ2-1	13	TRBV7-2	ASSSPGSLTNEQF
TRBJ2-7	14	TRBV15	ATSRETRDGPYEQY
TRBJ2-3	9	TRBV12-3/TRBV12-4	ASSGRDTQY
TRBJ1-2	12	TRBV27	ASSFGSGGNGYT
TRBJ2-3	13	TRBV6-1	ASSARDSRTDTQY
TRBJ1-6	14	TRBV13	ASSYSGTGGSSPLH
TRBJ2-7	9	TRBV30	AWSKNHEQY
TRBJ1-5	14	TRBV7-8	ASSLAAQGSNQPQH
TRBJ2-5	14	TRBV9	ASSVTSRGYEETQY
TRBJ2-7	13	TRBV2	ASRKTGRVSYEQY
TRBJ2-5	14	TRBV20-1	SASPSLAGGGETQY
TRBJ1-5	13	TRBV5-1	ASSLEGTDNQPQH
TRBJ2-2	12	TRBV2	ASSASLNTGELF
TRBJ2-6	15	TRBV4-3	ASSQEGGAAGANVLT
TRBJ2-7	13	TRBV30	AWSVRATYPYEQY
TRBJ2-7	11	TRBV12-3/TRBV12-4	ASRYRGDYEQY
TRBJ2-7	14	TRBV7-9	ASSLGSGGTVAEQY
TRBJ1-3	11	TRBV20-1	SARESSGNTIY
TRBJ2-6	17	TRBV5-1	ASSLGLAGTSSGANVLT
TRBJ1-5	11	TRBV5-4	ASSPRGGQPQH
TRBJ2-4	14	TRBV11-2	ASSRDGGRAKNIQY
TRBJ2-3	15	TRBV3-1	ASSLSWTSTTPRSQY
TRBJ2-2	12	TRBV4-3	ASSSRRGTGELF
TRBJ2-1	13	TRBV6-2/TRBV6-3	ASRTAGGPHNEQF
TRBJ1-5	14	TRBV20-1	SARDRPGDSNQPQH
TRBJ2-5	10	TRBV7-9	ASSLTEETQY
TRBJ2-2	13	TRBV28	ASSTDRTYTGELF
TRBJ2-3	14	TRBV20-1	SAFQDHLGSTDTQY
TRBJ2-2	13	TRBV15	ATSRDQGNTGELF
TRBJ1-1	12	TRBV28	ASSLSDSNTEAF
TRBJ2-1	12	TRBV5-1	ASREPGLTTDGV